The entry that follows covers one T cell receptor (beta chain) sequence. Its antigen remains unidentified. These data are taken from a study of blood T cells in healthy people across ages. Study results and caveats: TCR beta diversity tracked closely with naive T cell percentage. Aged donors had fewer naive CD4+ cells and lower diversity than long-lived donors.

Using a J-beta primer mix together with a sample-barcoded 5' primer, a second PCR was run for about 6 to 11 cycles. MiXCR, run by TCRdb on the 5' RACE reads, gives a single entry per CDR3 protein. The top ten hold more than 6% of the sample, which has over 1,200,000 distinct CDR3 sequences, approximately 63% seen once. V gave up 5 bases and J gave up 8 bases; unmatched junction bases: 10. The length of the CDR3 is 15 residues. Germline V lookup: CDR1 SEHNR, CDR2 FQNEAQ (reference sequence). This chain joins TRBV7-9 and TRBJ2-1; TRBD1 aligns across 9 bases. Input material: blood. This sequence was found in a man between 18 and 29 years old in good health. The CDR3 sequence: CASSHPTGGIYEQFF. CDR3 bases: TGTGCCAGCAGCCACCCGACAGGGGGAATCTATGAGCAGTTCTTC. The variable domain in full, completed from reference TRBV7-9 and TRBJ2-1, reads DTGVSQNPRHKITKRGQNVTFRCDPISEHNRLYWYRQTLGQGPEFLTYFQNEAQLEKSRLLSDRFSAERPKGSFSTLEIQRTEQGDSAMYLCASSHPTGGIYEQFFGPGTRLTVL.